These 23 T cell receptor beta chains share one sample of origin, sequenced in a study of T cells in Graves' hyperthyroidism and ophthalmopathy. Template material for amplifying TCR beta CDR3 regions consisted of RNA transcripts. A set of HTBI primers served as the primers for a first-round RT-PCR of the TCR CDR3. TCRdb used MiXCR to reprocess the multiplex PCR reads, holding one entry per CDR3 protein. This table has around 580,000 distinct CDR3 sequences, 46% appearing once. The specimen was peripheral blood or thyroid tissue (not recorded which). The receptors derive from a young woman with Graves' hyperthyroidism.

V and J are TRBV29-1 and TRBJ2-5; the D gene is possibly TRBD1 (6 bases). V was trimmed by 8 bases and J by 1 base, leaving 17 bases between them. The germline CDR1 and CDR2 sequences are SQVTM and ANQGSEA. The CDR3 spans 14 residues. The CDR3, as DNA: TGCAGCATCCTGACAGGAGGCCCCCAAGAGACCCAGTACTTC. Its translation: CSILTGGPQETQYF. Complete variable domain (other parts from reference TRBV29-1 and TRBJ2-5): SAVISQKPSRDICQRGTSLTIQCQVDSQVTMMFWYRQQPGQSLTLIATANQGSEATYESGFVIDKFPISRPNLTFSTLTVSNMSPEDSSIYLCSILTGGPQETQYFGPGTRLLVL.

V gene TRBV7-9 combines with J gene TRBJ1-2, with 9 bases fitting TRBD1. J lost 2 bases, V lost 2 bases, and 9 bases had no gene match. The CDR3 loop spans 17 amino acids. Germline loops: CDR1 SEHNR, CDR2 FQNEAQ (reference sequence). The CDR3 spells CASSLSAGTGSNYGYTF. CDR3 coding DNA: TGTGCCAGCAGCTTATCTGCCGGGACAGGGTCCAACTATGGCTACACCTTC. The full variable domain, rest sourced from reference TRBV7-9 and TRBJ1-2, is DTGVSQNPRHKITKRGQNVTFRCDPISEHNRLYWYRQTLGQGPEFLTYFQNEAQLEKSRLLSDRFSAERPKGSFSTLEIQRTEQGDSAMYLCASSLSAGTGSNYGYTFGSGTRLTVV.

This clonotype was seen a handful of times. V usage is TRBV5-1 and J usage is TRBJ2-1, with 11 bases fitting TRBD2. V shed 4 bases, J shed 6 bases, and the junction held 9 bases outside the gene matches. There are 16 residues in the CDR3. The germline V gene has CDR1 SGHRS and CDR2 YFSETQ. This CDR3 is CASSPDTSGGRNEQFF. In nucleotides, the CDR3 is TGCGCCAGCAGCCCTGATACTAGCGGGGGCCGCAATGAGCAGTTCTTC.

The DNA for the CDR3 is TGTGCCAGCAGCTTTACCCCTAGCGGGAGGGATTTGAACACCGGGGAGCTGTTTTTT. Protein product: CASSFTPSGRDLNTGELFF. The chain combines TRBV7-3 with TRBJ2-2; 12 bases line up with TRBD2. The CDR3 has 19 residues. Trimming removed 3 bases from V and 1 base from J; junction bases left unmatched: 9. Germline values: CDR1 SGHTA, CDR2 FQGTGA.

This clonotype was seen ten or more times. This chain connects TRBV4-1 to TRBJ1-1; D might be TRBD1 (5 bases). The germline V and J ends were trimmed by 0 bases and 4 bases, with 12 bases remaining between them. Germline-derived CDR1 and CDR2 are MGHRA and YSYEKL. The CDR3 is 15 residues long. The CDR3 sequence: CASSQDGGGGTEAFF. The DNA for the CDR3 is TGCGCCAGCAGCCAAGATGGAGGTGGGGGCACTGAAGCTTTCTTT.

The CDR3 bases are TGCAGCGTTAGACAGGGGGCGACAGGGCGTGAAAAACTGTTTTTT. It is translated as CSVRQGATGREKLFF. The rearrangement links TRBV29-1 to TRBJ1-4, with 10 bases fitting TRBD1. The germline V gene encodes CDR1 SQVTM and CDR2 ANQGSEA. The CDR3 loop spans 15 amino acids. Germline trimming cut 5 bases from V and 7 bases from J; bases unmatched to any gene: 10.

Of note for this clonotype: Since a much larger clone is just one base distant, this may be a read error. The J gene is TRBJ1-1, the V gene TRBV3-1, with a tentative D call TRBD1 (6 bases). This CDR3 region has 12 residues. Per the germline V gene, CDR1 is LGHDT and CDR2 is YNNKEL (reference sequence). CDR3 sequence: CASSQEHREALF. The CDR3 coding sequence is TGTGCCAGCAGCCAAGAGCACAGGGAAGCTCTCTTT.

The rearrangement uses TRBV20-1 and TRBJ2-3, with 9 bases lining up with TRBD2. The length of the CDR3 is 15 residues. V dropped 3 bases and J dropped 5; count of bases not matched to a gene: 9. In germline, CDR1 is DFQATT, CDR2 SNEGSKA (reference sequence). The CDR3 coding sequence is TGCAGTGCTAGTTGGGTAGCGGGAGCTGAAGATACGCAGTATTTT. This translates into CSASWVAGAEDTQYF.

This clonotype was seen once. The chain combines TRBV2 with TRBJ2-6; D tentatively reads TRBD1 or TRBD2 (6 bases each). With 6 bases removed from V and 2 bases from J, the gap between germline ends came to 11 bases. This CDR3 is built from 15 residues. Germline V gene lookup returns CDR1 SNHLY and CDR2 FYNNEI. CDR3 residues: CASRRGATGANVLTF. CDR3 nucleotides: TGTGCCAGCAGGAGGGGGGCCACTGGGGCCAACGTCCTGACTTTC.

The rearrangement joins TRBV7-9 to TRBJ2-5; 11 bases are shared with TRBD2. The better agreement between TRBJ2-1 and the DNA end casts doubt on the J call. CDR1 and CDR2 (germline): SEHNR, FQNEAQ (reference sequence). CDR3 length equals 15 residues. The CDR3 region is CASNPSGRPNYEQFF. The CDR3 DNA sequence: TGTGCCAGCAACCCTAGCGGGAGGCCCAACTATGAGCAGTTCTTC.

This clonotype has a count of ten or more. V usage is TRBV27 and J usage is TRBJ1-5; D may be TRBD1 (5 bases). Trimming took off 4 bases at V and 9 bases at J, with 16 bases between the two ends. Germline V gene sequence: CDR1 MNHEY, CDR2 SMNVEV (reference sequence). The CDR3 covers 14 residues. In nucleotides, the CDR3 is TGTGCCAGCAGTTCGTCGACAGCACAAGGGCCCCAGCATTTT. Translating gives CASSSSTAQGPQHF.

This clonotype has just a few counts. This chain joins TRBV27 and TRBJ1-5, with D perhaps TRBD1 (6 bases). Germline values: CDR1 MNHEY, CDR2 SMNVEV (reference sequence). The CDR3 runs 15 residues. V was clipped by 5 bases and J by 3 bases, with 14 bases between them. The CDR3 sequence: CASSTGQPYNQPQHF. CDR3 DNA: TGTGCCAGCAGTACCGGACAGCCGTACAATCAGCCCCAGCATTTT.

With regard to this clonotype: A read error may be the cause here, since a much bigger clone is one base away. The chain recombines TRBV27 with TRBJ1-1; no clear D gene. The CDR3 consists of 12 residues. The germline V gene has CDR1 MNHEY and CDR2 SMNVEV (reference sequence). CDR3 in DNA: TGTGCCAGCACCTCTGGGAACACTGAAGCTTCCTTT. Protein product: CASTSGNTEASF.

This clonotype was recorded many times. The chain combines TRBV10-3 with TRBJ1-1; unclear D gene. V was clipped by 6 bases and J by 3 bases, with 17 bases between them. The CDR3 covers 15 residues. Germline lookup yields CDR1 ENHRY and CDR2 SYGVKD. CDR3 residues: CAIRVTGNEDTEAFF. The CDR3 nucleotides are TGTGCCATCAGAGTCACCGGGAATGAGGACACTGAAGCTTTCTTT.

The V and J genes are TRBV7-9 and TRBJ1-1; 8 nucleotides agree with TRBD1. With V trimmed by 5 bases and J by 7 bases, 6 bases remained unmatched. The length of the CDR3 is 13 residues. Germline values: CDR1 SEHNR, CDR2 FQNEAQ (reference sequence). Written as DNA, the CDR3 is TGTGCCAGCAGCCGCAGGGGGCTTGGTGAAGCTTTCTTT. Its protein is CASSRRGLGEAFF.

This clonotype was detected ten times or more. The V gene is TRBV29-1, the J gene TRBJ1-5, with D possibly being TRBD1 (5 bases). Germline CDR1 and CDR2: SQVTM and ANQGSEA. The CDR3 extends over 15 amino acids. Trimming removed 4 bases from V and 6 bases from J, with 19 bases in between. The DNA of the CDR3 is TGCAGCGTTGTACAGGACGGGCTAGAGGGTCAGCCCCAGCATTTT. It translates to CSVVQDGLEGQPQHF. The whole variable domain, filled in from reference TRBV29-1 and TRBJ1-5, reads SAVISQKPSRDICQRGTSLTIQCQVDSQVTMMFWYRQQPGQSLTLIATANQGSEATYESGFVIDKFPISRPNLTFSTLTVSNMSPEDSSIYLCSVVQDGLEGQPQHFGDGTRLSIL.

The CDR3 DNA sequence: TGTGCCAGCAGCTTAGGTCAGGGGTTTGGCTACACCTTC. It is translated as CASSLGQGFGYTF. V gene TRBV7-2 combines with J gene TRBJ1-2; a weak D match, TRBD1 (6 bases). CDR1 and CDR2 from the germline V gene are SGHTA and FQGNSA. Trimming stripped 1 base from V and 7 bases from J, with 10 bases between. The CDR3 covers 13 residues. Together with reference TRBV7-2 and TRBJ1-2, the CDR3 gives the full variable domain: GAGVSQSPSNKVTEKGKDVELRCDPISGHTALYWYRQSLGQGLEFLIYFQGNSAPDKSGLPSDRFSAERTGGSVSTLTIQRTQQEDSAVYLCASSLGQGFGYTFGSGTRLTVV.

CDR3 protein: CSASSYDFRGGYTF. The DNA for the CDR3 is TGCAGTGCCAGCAGTTACGATTTCAGGGGCGGCTACACCTTC. The genes are TRBV20-1 and TRBJ1-2; D is perhaps TRBD1 (6 bases). V was shortened by 6 bases and J by 8 bases, with 22 bases between the two germline ends. This CDR3 has 14 amino acids. The germline CDR1 and CDR2 sequences are DFQATT and SNEGSKA (reference sequence).

The chain carries TRBV2 and TRBJ1-4, with TRBD1 matching over 10 bases. Germline trimming cut 9 bases from V and 4 bases from J; bases unmatched to any gene: 11. CDR1 and CDR2 from the germline V gene are SNHLY and FYNNEI. The CDR3 loop spans 16 amino acids. CDR3 loop: CARKGTGETDNEKLFF. The DNA for the CDR3 is TGTGCCAGAAAAGGGACAGGGGAAACAGATAATGAAAAACTGTTTTTT.

There are many counts of this clonotype. This chain connects TRBV5-5 to TRBJ2-2, with 7 bases that match TRBD1. From germline, CDR1 is SGHKS and CDR2 YYEKEE (reference sequence). CDR3 length: 15 amino acids. The V and J ends lost 2 bases and 2 bases, in that order; junction bases with no gene match: 3. CDR3 in DNA: TGTGCCAGCAGCTTCTCAGGGGGTAACACCGGGGAGCTGTTTTTT. This codes for CASSFSGGNTGELFF.

This clonotype was recorded only once. The rearrangement uses TRBV5-4 and TRBJ1-1; 11 bases align to TRBD1. CDR3 length equals 17 residues. V was clipped by 1 base and J by 4 bases; unmatched bases: 9. Germline V gene lookup returns CDR1 SGHNT and CDR2 YYREEE (reference sequence). The CDR3 protein is CASSLRTGGLRGTEAFF. CDR3 nucleotides: TGTGCCAGCAGCTTGAGGACAGGGGGCTTGAGGGGCACTGAAGCTTTCTTT.

This clonotype was recorded at least ten times. The genes are TRBV30 and TRBJ2-7, with 8 bases lining up with TRBD2. The CDR3 runs to 12 residues. Germline loops: CDR1 GTSNPN, CDR2 SVGIG (reference sequence). V was pared by 2 bases and J by 3 bases, with 0 bases of the junction left unmatched. The CDR3 region has the DNA TGTGCCTGGAGTAGCGGGAGCTACGAGCAGTACTTC. Residues: CAWSSGSYEQYF.

A remark on this clonotype: This may be a read error, as it is one base from a much larger clone. This chain links TRBV10-3 with TRBJ2-7; D is perhaps TRBD1 (6 bases). V lost 3 bases and J lost 6, with 12 bases in between. There are 13 residues in the CDR3. Per the germline V gene, CDR1 is ENHRY and CDR2 is SYGVKD. CDR3 sequence reads: CAISDQGWLEQYF. The CDR3 coding sequence is TGTGCCATCAGTGACCAGGGGTGGCTCGAGCAGTACTTC.